Below are 12 T cell receptor beta chains sequenced from a single sample in a study of identical twins. TCRdb fed the 5' RACE reads into MiXCR, producing one record per CDR3 protein. The sample holds approximately 700,000 distinct CDR3 sequences, around a sixth seen once. The sample also formed part of further work on T cells expressing NK-cell markers.

Material for sequencing was PBMCs. The receptors originated from a young woman in good health.

This clonotype showed up just a few times. The rearrangement links TRBV12-3 or TRBV12-4 to TRBJ2-6, with D tentatively TRBD1 or TRBD2 (5 bases each). V lost 6 bases and J 1 base, leaving 13 bases between the germline ends. This CDR3 is 16 amino acids long. This chain's CDR3 is CASRSGAYSGANVLTF. The CDR3, as DNA: TGTGCCAGCAGGTCCGGGGCGTATTCTGGGGCCAACGTCCTGACTTTC.

This clonotype appeared many times. The J gene is TRBJ2-7, the V gene TRBV2; D not resolved. V lost 7 bases and J lost 4, with 20 bases in between. Germline V lookup: CDR1 SNHLY, CDR2 FYNNEI. CDR3 length: 15 residues. DNA of the CDR3: TGTGCCAGCACCGAAAATCCGACCGGCCAGTACGAGCAGTACTTC. This translates into CASTENPTGQYEQYF.

This clonotype was seen a handful of times. The chain couples TRBV7-9 to TRBJ2-3; D gene unclear. Germline CDR1 is SEHNR and CDR2 is FQNEAQ (reference sequence). Between the trimmed V and J ends, which lost 7 bases and 6 bases, there was a span of 8 bases. The CDR3 covers 11 residues. The CDR3 spells CASIVFDTQYF. In DNA form, the CDR3 reads TGTGCCAGCATTGTGTTTGATACGCAGTATTTT.

V usage is TRBV10-2 and J usage is TRBJ2-7; D gene ambiguous. This CDR3 is built from 16 residues. Trimming took off 3 bases at V and 2 bases at J, with 17 bases between the two ends. The germline gives CDR1 WSHSY, CDR2 SAAADI. This CDR3 reads CASSDVRASLTYEQYF. The CDR3 coding sequence is TGCGCCAGCAGTGATGTAAGGGCCTCCCTGACCTACGAGCAGTACTTC.

This clonotype was seen at least ten times. This chain uses TRBV28 with TRBJ2-1, with D perhaps TRBD1 (5 bases). Deletions cut 6 bases from V and 3 bases from J, with 9 bases between. CDR1 is MDHEN, CDR2 SYDVKM, per germline. The CDR3 sequence is 13 residues long. The CDR3 is CASRRQGYNEQFF. CDR3 in DNA: TGTGCCAGCAGAAGGCAGGGCTACAATGAGCAGTTCTTC.

The chain employs TRBV7-9 and TRBJ1-2, with 8 bases matching TRBD1. In germline, CDR1 is SEHNR, CDR2 FQNEAQ (reference sequence). This CDR3 is built from 15 residues. Trimming removed 4 bases from V and 4 bases from J; junction bases left unmatched: 8. As DNA, the CDR3 is TGTGCCAGCAGCTCGGGCTGGACAGGGTCCTATGGCTACACCTTC. Protein: CASSSGWTGSYGYTF.

J is TRBJ2-1 and V is TRBV10-3; the D gene is possibly TRBD1 (7 bases). Germline assignment: CDR1 ENHRY and CDR2 SYGVKD. The CDR3 spans 12 residues. V gave up 10 bases and J gave up 8 bases, with 15 bases separating them. CDR3 bases: TGTGCCACCCAGGGGGGTCAGGATGAGCAGTTCTTC. This gives the protein CATQGGQDEQFF.

This chain joins TRBV6-1 and TRBJ2-1; 14 positions match TRBD2. This CDR3 is built from 15 residues. Germline CDR1 and CDR2: MNHNS and SASEGT. V lost 6 bases and J lost 7; bases outside the gene matches: 5. The CDR3: CASRRLAGGTNEQFF. The DNA of the CDR3 is TGTGCCAGCAGGCGACTAGCGGGGGGGACAAATGAGCAGTTCTTC.

The rearrangement uses TRBV10-3 and TRBJ2-2; D is uncertain. CDR3 length equals 16 residues. V lost 4 bases to trimming and J lost 1 base, with 13 bases between them. Per the germline V gene, CDR1 is ENHRY and CDR2 is SYGVKD. CDR3 DNA: TGTGCCATCAGTGGGGTTAGCTCACTGAACACCGGGGAGCTGTTTTTT. Its protein product is CAISGVSSLNTGELFF.

This clonotype was seen more than once but under ten times. The chain is built from TRBV15 and TRBJ2-3; D perhaps matches TRBD2 (5 bases). This CDR3 is built from 15 residues. The germline V and J ends were trimmed by 1 base and 2 bases, with 10 bases remaining between them. Germline V lookup: CDR1 LNHNV, CDR2 YYDKDF (reference sequence). The CDR3 region is CATSRVLAHTDTQYF. The CDR3 DNA follows: TGTGCCACCAGCAGAGTGCTAGCCCACACAGATACGCAGTATTTT.

The genes are TRBV7-2 and TRBJ2-3; TRBD2 matches at 8 bases. The CDR3 length is 15 residues. The V segment lost 4 bases and the J segment 3 bases; nucleotides outside the gene matches: 6. Germline V CDR1 and CDR2: SGHTA, FQGNSA. Written as DNA, the CDR3 is TGTGCCAGCAGCTCAGTAGCGGGATGGACAGATACGCAGTATTTT. Its protein is CASSSVAGWTDTQYF.

This chain links TRBV29-1 with TRBJ1-1; the match to TRBD1 covers 7 bases. Germline loops: CDR1 SQVTM, CDR2 ANQGSEA. The length of the CDR3 is 13 residues. Trimming took 1 base from V and 10 from J; bases not matched to a gene: 9. This CDR3 reads CSVEGLQGLSAFF. CDR3 sequence (DNA): TGCAGCGTTGAAGGATTACAGGGGTTGTCAGCTTTCTTT.